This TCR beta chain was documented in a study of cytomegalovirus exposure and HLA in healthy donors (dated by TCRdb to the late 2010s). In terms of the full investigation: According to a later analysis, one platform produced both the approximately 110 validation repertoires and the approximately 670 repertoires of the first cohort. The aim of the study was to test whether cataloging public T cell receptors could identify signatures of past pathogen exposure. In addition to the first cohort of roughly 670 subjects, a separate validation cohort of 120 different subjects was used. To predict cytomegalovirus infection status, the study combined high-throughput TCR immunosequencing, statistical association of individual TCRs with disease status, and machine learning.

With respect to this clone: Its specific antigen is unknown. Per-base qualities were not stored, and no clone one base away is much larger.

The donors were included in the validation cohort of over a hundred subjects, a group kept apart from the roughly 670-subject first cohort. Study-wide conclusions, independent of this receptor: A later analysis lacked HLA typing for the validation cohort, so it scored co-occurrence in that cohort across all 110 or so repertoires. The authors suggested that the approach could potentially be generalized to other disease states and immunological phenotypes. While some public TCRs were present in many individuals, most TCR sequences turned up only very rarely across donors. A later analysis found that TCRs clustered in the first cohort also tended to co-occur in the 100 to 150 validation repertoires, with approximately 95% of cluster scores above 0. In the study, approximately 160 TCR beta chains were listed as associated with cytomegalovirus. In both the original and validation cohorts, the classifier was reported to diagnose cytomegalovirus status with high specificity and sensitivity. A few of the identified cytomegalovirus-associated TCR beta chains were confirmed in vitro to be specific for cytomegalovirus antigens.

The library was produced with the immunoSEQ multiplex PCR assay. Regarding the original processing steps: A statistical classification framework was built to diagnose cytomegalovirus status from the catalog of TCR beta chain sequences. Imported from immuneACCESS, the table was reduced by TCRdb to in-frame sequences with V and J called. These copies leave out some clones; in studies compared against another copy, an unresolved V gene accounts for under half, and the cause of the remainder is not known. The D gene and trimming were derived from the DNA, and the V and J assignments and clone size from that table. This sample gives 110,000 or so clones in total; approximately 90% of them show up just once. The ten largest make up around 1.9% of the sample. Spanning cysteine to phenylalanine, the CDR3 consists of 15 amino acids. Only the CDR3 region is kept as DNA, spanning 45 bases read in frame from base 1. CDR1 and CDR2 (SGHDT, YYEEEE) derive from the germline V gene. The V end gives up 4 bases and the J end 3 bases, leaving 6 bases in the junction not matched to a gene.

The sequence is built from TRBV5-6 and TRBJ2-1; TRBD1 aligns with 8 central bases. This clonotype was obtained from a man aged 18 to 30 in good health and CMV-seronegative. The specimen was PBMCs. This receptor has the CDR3 CASSPRTGRYNEQFF. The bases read TGTGCCAGCAGCCCGAGGACAGGGCGCTACAATGAGCAGTTCTTC.